The clone carrying this T cell receptor beta chain has a single count. The sample belongs to a study of blood T cell repertoires in COVID-19. V was pared by 5 bases and J by 2 bases, with 6 bases of the junction left unmatched. This CDR3 comprises 16 residues. Germline CDR1 is LNHDA and CDR2 is SQIVND (reference sequence). Generated by immunoSEQ multiplex PCR, the TCRdb table keeps only in-frame clones and is missing some. The repertoire holds about 140,000 clones, approximately 84% seen once, with more than 3% in the top ten. The source of this sequence is a woman aged 45 to 65 with acute COVID-19. The V call is TRBV19, the J call TRBJ2-2; 9 nucleotides agree with TRBD1. Source material: PBMCs or T cells enriched from blood (not recorded which). CDR3 bases: TGTGCCAGTAGTCAAAACAGGGGGCCCAACACCGGGGAGCTGTTTTTT. Protein sequence: CASSQNRGPNTGELFF.